This T cell receptor beta chain came from a study of technical replicates of blood from several donors. TCRdb's table, derived via immunoSEQ multiplex PCR, lists solely in-frame clones and lacks some. The table lists 70,000 to 85,000 clones, 92% of them singletons. This CDR3 has 15 residues. V shed 3 bases, J shed 4 bases, and the junction held 7 bases outside the gene matches. Germline V gene sequence: CDR1 SGHTA, CDR2 FQGNSA. This chain links TRBV7-2 with TRBJ2-7; 9 bases align to TRBD2. The source is a human donor in good health. Sequencing used T cells isolated from PBMCs. DNA of the CDR3: TGTGCCAGCAGCTTTCTAGCGGGAATGGCTTACGAGCAGTACTTC. Translated: CASSFLAGMAYEQYF.